Below, 7 T cell receptor beta chains from the same sample are listed, as sequenced in a study of T cell responses to AZD1222 COVID-19 vaccine. Only in-frame clones appear in the TCRdb table, and some are missing; sequencing was by immunoSEQ multiplex PCR. In the table there are roughly 99,000 clones, roughly 85% of which are singletons. Sequenced material: peripheral blood, taken 28 days after the second AZD1222 dose. Receptor source: an adult who received the AZD1222 COVID-19 vaccine.

The rearrangement links TRBV7-9 to TRBJ2-1, with D unresolved. The CDR3 extends over 13 amino acids. With 8 bases removed from V and 0 bases from J, the gap between germline ends came to 8 bases. CDR1 is SEHNR and CDR2 is FQNEAQ in the germline V gene (reference sequence). In nucleotides, the CDR3 is TGTGCCAGCGTAGGTCGCTCCTACAATGAGCAGTTCTTC. The encoded protein is CASVGRSYNEQFF.

The J gene is TRBJ2-3, the V gene TRBV5-4; D gene uncertain. Between the trimmed V and J ends, which lost 4 bases and 5 bases, there was a span of 14 bases. Germline values: CDR1 SGHNT, CDR2 YYREEE (reference sequence). The CDR3 is 14 amino acids. The CDR3 DNA sequence: TGTGCCAGCAGCCCTGAGGTGTTGGGAGATACGCAGTATTTT. This codes for CASSPEVLGDTQYF.

This chain links TRBV7-9 with TRBJ1-1; maybe TRBD1 (5 bases). CDR3 length: 14 amino acids. Deletions cut 4 bases from V and 0 bases from J, with 9 bases between. From germline, CDR1 is SEHNR and CDR2 FQNEAQ (reference sequence). The CDR3 nucleotides are TGTGCCAGCAGCTCGGGACGGTTGAACACTGAAGCTTTCTTT. Its translation: CASSSGRLNTEAFF.

The chain couples TRBV18 to TRBJ1-1; unclear D gene. Per germline, CDR1 KGHSH and CDR2 LQKENI. This CDR3 comprises 14 residues. With 5 bases removed from V and 1 base from J, the gap between germline ends came to 11 bases. The CDR3 loop reads CASSVVRENTEAFF. The DNA of the CDR3 is TGTGCCAGCTCAGTGGTTCGGGAGAACACTGAAGCTTTCTTT.

The genes are TRBV3-1 (or the pseudogene TRBV3-2) and TRBJ2-2; weak D call: TRBD1 (6 bases). V was clipped by 4 bases and J by 6 bases, with 12 bases between them. Germline V gene sequence: CDR1 LGHDT, CDR2 YNNKEL (reference sequence). The CDR3 is 14 residues long. CDR3 protein: CASSPDRFPGELFF. CDR3 nucleotide sequence: TGTGCCAGCAGCCCCGACAGGTTCCCCGGGGAGCTGTTTTTT.

This chain uses TRBV7-9 with TRBJ1-4, with no clear D. Trimming removed 1 base at V and 0 bases at J, with 9 bases between. CDR1 is SEHNR, CDR2 FQNEAQ, per germline (reference sequence). CDR3 length: 16 residues. The CDR3 protein is CASSLVITSTNEKLFF. CDR3 DNA sequence: TGTGCCAGCAGCTTAGTGATCACATCAACTAATGAAAAACTGTTTTTT.

This chain links TRBV7-9 with TRBJ2-2; 8 bases align to TRBD2. J gave up 0 bases and V 5 bases, and 8 bases lay outside the gene matches. This CDR3 contains 17 residues. The germline V gene has CDR1 SEHNR and CDR2 FQNEAQ (reference sequence). CDR3 amino acids: CASSQRRGGTNTGELFF. The CDR3 region has the DNA TGTGCCAGCAGCCAACGACGCGGGGGGACGAACACCGGGGAGCTGTTTTTT.